This TCR beta chain came from a study of T cell clonotyping in hematopoietic cell transplantation. Sequencing was performed with immunoSEQ multiplex PCR; in TCRdb, only in-frame clones are kept and a portion is missing. The sample lists tens of thousands of clones, 94% occurring once. Study observations and caveats: No sorting was done, leaving CD4 and CD8 contributions mixed. At the given depth, recipient repertoires were over 95% de novo clonotypes.

CDR1 is PRHDT and CDR2 is FYEKMQ in the germline V gene (reference sequence). The CDR3 has 14 amino acids. Trimming removed 4 bases from V and 6 bases from J; junction bases left unmatched: 6. Notes on this clone: Its antigen remains unknown.

Sequenced material: peripheral blood mononuclear cells. V and J are TRBV13 and TRBJ2-7, with 10 bases that match TRBD2. The sequence was collected from a woman aged 45-59 years in good health. Some clones in this sample may be carry-over from other donors' samples. CDR3 residues: CASSSSGGGLEQYF. CDR3 sequence (DNA): TGTGCCAGCAGCTCGAGCGGGGGGGGGCTCGAGCAGTACTTC.